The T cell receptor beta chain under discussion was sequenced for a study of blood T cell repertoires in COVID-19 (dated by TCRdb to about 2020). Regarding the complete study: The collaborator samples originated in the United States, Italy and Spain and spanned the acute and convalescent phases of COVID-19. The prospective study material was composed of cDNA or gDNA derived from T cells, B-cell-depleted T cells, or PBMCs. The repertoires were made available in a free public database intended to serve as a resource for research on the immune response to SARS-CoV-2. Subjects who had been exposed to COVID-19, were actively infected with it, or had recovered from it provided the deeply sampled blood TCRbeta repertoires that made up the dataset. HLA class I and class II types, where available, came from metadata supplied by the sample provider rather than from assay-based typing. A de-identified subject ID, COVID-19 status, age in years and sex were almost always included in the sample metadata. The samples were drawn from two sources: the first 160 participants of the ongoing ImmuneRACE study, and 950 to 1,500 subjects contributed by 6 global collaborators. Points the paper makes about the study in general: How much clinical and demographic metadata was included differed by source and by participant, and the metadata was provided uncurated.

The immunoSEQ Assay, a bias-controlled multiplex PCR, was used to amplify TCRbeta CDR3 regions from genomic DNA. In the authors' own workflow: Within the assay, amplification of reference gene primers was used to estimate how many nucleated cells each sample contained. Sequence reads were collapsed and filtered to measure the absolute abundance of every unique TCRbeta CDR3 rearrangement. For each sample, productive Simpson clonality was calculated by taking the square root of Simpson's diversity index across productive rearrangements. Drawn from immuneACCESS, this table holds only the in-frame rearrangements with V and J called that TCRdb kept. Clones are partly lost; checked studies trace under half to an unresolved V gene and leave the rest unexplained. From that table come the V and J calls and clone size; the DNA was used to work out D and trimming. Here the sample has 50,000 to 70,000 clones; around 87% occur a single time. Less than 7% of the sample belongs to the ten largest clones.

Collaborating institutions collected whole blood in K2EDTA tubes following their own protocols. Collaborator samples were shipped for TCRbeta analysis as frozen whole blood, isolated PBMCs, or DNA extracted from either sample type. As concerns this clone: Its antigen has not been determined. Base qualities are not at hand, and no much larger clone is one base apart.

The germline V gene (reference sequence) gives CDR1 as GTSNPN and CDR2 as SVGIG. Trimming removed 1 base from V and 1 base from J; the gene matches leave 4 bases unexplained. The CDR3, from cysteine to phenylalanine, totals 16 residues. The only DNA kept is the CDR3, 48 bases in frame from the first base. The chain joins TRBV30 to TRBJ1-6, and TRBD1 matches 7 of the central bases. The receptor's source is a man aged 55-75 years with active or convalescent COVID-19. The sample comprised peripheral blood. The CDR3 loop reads CAWSAQGGSYNSPLHF. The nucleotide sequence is TGTGCCTGGAGTGCCCAGGGGGGTTCCTATAATTCACCCCTCCACTTT. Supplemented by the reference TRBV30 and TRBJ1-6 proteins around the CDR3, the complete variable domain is SQTIHQWPATLVQPVGSPLSLECTVEGTSNPNLYWYRQAAGRGLQLLFYSVGIGQISSEVPQNLSASRPQDRQFILSSKKLLLSDSGFYLCAWSAQGGSYNSPLHFGNGTRLTVT.